These 27 T cell receptor beta chains were sequenced from one sample in a study of T cells after yellow fever vaccination. TCRdb re-called the 5' RACE reads with MiXCR, one entry per CDR3 protein. The sample includes fewer than 350,000 distinct CDR3 sequences, about 9.5% seen only once; the top ten take over 15%. The sample in question was PBMCs, obtained on the day of the first yellow fever vaccination. The receptor set was obtained from a man younger than 35 who received the YFV17D yellow fever vaccine.

This clonotype came up many times. The rearrangement uses TRBV7-2 and TRBJ2-7; D unresolved. CDR1 is SGHTA, CDR2 FQGNSA, per germline. Deletions cut 1 base from V and 3 bases from J, with 10 bases between. This CDR3 comprises 14 residues. The CDR3 DNA reads as TGTGCCAGCAGCTTAGACGTGTTCGTCTACGAGCAGTACGTC. This codes for CASSLDVFVYEQYV.

This chain uses TRBV7-2 with TRBJ1-1; no clear D gene. Germline CDR1 is SGHTA and CDR2 is FQGNSA. V was cut by 2 bases and J by 11 bases, with 9 bases left in between. This CDR3 has 11 amino acids. CDR3 sequence: CASSLPPGAFF. For the CDR3, the DNA is TGTGCCAGCAGCTTACCGCCGGGGGCTTTCTTT.

V usage is TRBV29-1 and J usage is TRBJ2-3; 7 bases line up with TRBD2. This CDR3 has 13 amino acids. V was clipped by 6 bases and J by 7 bases; unmatched bases: 10. Germline V gene lookup returns CDR1 SQVTM and CDR2 ANQGSEA. CDR3 in amino acids: CSVDSGDRHTQYF. In DNA, the CDR3 is TGCAGCGTAGACAGCGGGGACCGACATACGCAGTATTTT.

The chain uses TRBV5-1 and TRBJ2-1; perhaps TRBD1 as D (6 bases). CDR3 length: 15 residues. Deletions cut 4 bases from V and 2 bases from J, with 13 bases between. Germline assignment: CDR1 SGHRS and CDR2 YFSETQ. The CDR3 DNA follows: TGCGCCAGCAGCCTGGAGAGGGACACCTACAATGAGCAGTTCTTC. This translates into CASSLERDTYNEQFF.

This clonotype was seen a few times. This chain uses TRBV20-1 with TRBJ1-5, with D perhaps TRBD1 (5 bases). The germline CDR1 and CDR2 sequences are DFQATT and SNEGSKA (reference sequence). The CDR3 length is 13 residues. V shed 6 bases and J shed 5 bases, with 14 bases lying between them. CDR3 nucleotide sequence: TGCAGTGCCATCAGGGAGATGGATCAGCCCCAGCATTTT. Amino acids: CSAIREMDQPQHF.

This clonotype was recorded a few times. The gene calls are TRBV18 and TRBJ1-2, with D possibly TRBD1 on 5 matching bases. Trimming removed 2 bases at V and 3 bases at J, with 7 bases between. This CDR3 region has 13 residues. Germline values: CDR1 KGHSH, CDR2 LQKENI. Here the CDR3 reads CASSPDSYYGYTF. CDR3 DNA sequence: TGTGCCAGCTCACCAGACAGTTACTATGGCTACACCTTC.

Here the CDR3 reads CASSATDSYEQYF. CDR3 DNA sequence: TGTGCCAGCAGCGCCACAGACAGTTACGAGCAGTACTTC. The chain recombines TRBV27 with TRBJ2-7, with D maybe TRBD1 (5 bases). Between the trimmed V and J ends, which lost 6 bases and 4 bases, there was a span of 13 bases. This CDR3 is 13 amino acids long. Germline-derived CDR1 and CDR2 are MNHEY and SMNVEV (reference sequence).

The chain combines TRBV7-9 with TRBJ2-1; TRBD2 is a possible D gene (6 bases). From germline, CDR1 is SEHNR and CDR2 FQNEAQ (reference sequence). V was cut by 2 bases and J by 1 base, with 12 bases left in between. There are 16 residues in the CDR3. As DNA, the CDR3 is TGTGCCAGCAGCTTAACTATTGGGAGGTCCTACAATGAGCAGTTCTTC. Its translation is CASSLTIGRSYNEQFF.

The J gene is TRBJ2-5, the V gene TRBV5-4; tentatively, D is TRBD1 (7 bases). This CDR3 has 14 amino acids. Germline-derived CDR1 and CDR2 are SGHNT and YYREEE (reference sequence). V was shortened by 4 bases and J by 4 bases, with 14 bases between the two germline ends. This chain's CDR3 is CASSINRGGETQYF. The CDR3 DNA follows: TGTGCCAGCAGCATCAACAGGGGAGGAGAGACCCAGTACTTC.

This clonotype was detected a few times. This chain joins TRBV12-3 or TRBV12-4 and TRBJ1-2; D is undetermined. The CDR3 is 14 amino acids. V was cut by 2 bases and J by 5 bases, with 12 bases left in between. CDR3 nucleotides: TGTGCCAGCAGTTTATGGAAAAAGGCATATGGCTACACCTTC. It translates to CASSLWKKAYGYTF.

The sample holds a few counts of this clonotype. Its ends do not fully match the called genes, so a read error is possible. The chain is built from TRBV7-2 and TRBJ2-2; 8 bases map to TRBD2. Looked up from germline, CDR1 is SGHTA and CDR2 is FQGNSA. The CDR3 consists of 12 residues. This CDR3 reads CGGGSNTGELFF. As DNA, the CDR3 is TGCGGGGGGGGTTCGAACACCGGGGAGCTGTTTTTT. Full variable domain (rest looked up from reference TRBV7-2 and TRBJ2-2): GAGVSQSPSNKVTEKGKDVELRCDPISGHTALYWYRQSLGQGLEFLIYFQGNSAPDKSGLPSDRFSAERTGGSVSTLTIQRTQQEDSAVYLCGGGSNTGELFFGEGSRLTVL.

This clonotype was picked up a small number of times. The gene calls are TRBV9 and TRBJ2-7; either TRBD1 or TRBD2 may fit D (5 bases each). The CDR3 covers 14 residues. Germline V CDR1 and CDR2: SGDLS, YYNGEE. The V end was cut by 3 bases, the J end by 1 base, with 11 bases between. This CDR3 is CASSAWDASYEQYV. As DNA, the CDR3 is TGTGCCAGCAGCGCCTGGGACGCATCCTACGAGCAGTACGTC.

The chain recombines TRBV6-2 or TRBV6-3 with TRBJ1-1; D is unresolved. V was cut by 3 bases and J by 7 bases, with 15 bases left in between. Germline values: CDR1 MNHEY, CDR2 SVGEGT. The CDR3 totals 14 residues. CDR3 bases: TGTGCCAGCAGTTATCCGGGCCACACGCTTGAAGCTTTCTTT. This translates into CASSYPGHTLEAFF.

This clonotype has only a few counts. The DNA for the CDR3 is TGTGCCAGCAGCGTACCCCGGGACAGGGAAACGAGTCAAACCTCTGGGGCCAACGTCCTGACTTTC. Its translation is CASSVPRDRETSQTSGANVLTF. This chain joins TRBV9 and TRBJ2-6, with 9 bases matching TRBD1. The J segment lost 0 bases and the V segment lost 1 base, leaving 17 bases of the junction unmatched. Germline V lookup: CDR1 SGDLS, CDR2 YYNGEE. The CDR3 is 22 amino acids. Variable domain in full (rest from reference TRBV9 and TRBJ2-6): DSGVTQTPKHLITATGQRVTLRCSPRSGDLSVYWYQQSLDQGLQFLIQYYNGEERAKGNILERFSAQQFPDLHSELNLSSLELGDSALYFCASSVPRDRETSQTSGANVLTFGAGSRLTVL.

There are a few counts of this clonotype. V and J are TRBV3-1 and TRBJ2-1, with D maybe TRBD2 (5 bases). Per germline, CDR1 LGHDT and CDR2 YNNKEL (reference sequence). The CDR3 contains 16 residues. V lost 2 bases and J 5 bases, leaving 16 bases between the germline ends. The CDR3 region has the DNA TGTGCCAGCAGCCAACCGATGCGGACTGCCGACAATGAGCAGTTCTTC. Its protein product is CASSQPMRTADNEQFF.

This clonotype was counted between two and nine times. This rearrangement joins TRBV7-6 to TRBJ1-3, with a weak D call TRBD1 (5 bases). The CDR3 runs 17 residues. Germline loops: CDR1 SGHVS, CDR2 FNYEAQ. With 3 bases removed from V and 2 bases from J, the gap between germline ends came to 17 bases. The CDR3: CASSFGVGPVPGNTIYF. CDR3 bases: TGTGCCAGCAGCTTCGGGGTGGGGCCGGTCCCTGGAAACACCATATATTTT.

This clonotype was seen a few times. CDR3 nucleotide sequence: TGTGCCAGCAGTTACGACGGGGATCGTGGCTACACCTTC. Protein sequence: CASSYDGDRGYTF. The rearrangement uses TRBV6-6 and TRBJ1-2; no clear D gene. This CDR3 contains 13 residues. The V end was cut by 2 bases, the J end by 7 bases, with 11 bases between. CDR1 and CDR2 from the germline V gene are MNHNY and SVGAGI (reference sequence).

The chain couples TRBV6-6 to TRBJ2-3; 7 positions agree with TRBD2. This CDR3 is 12 amino acids long. V lost 8 bases to trimming and J lost 14 bases; unmatched junction nucleotides: 13. Germline V gene sequence: CDR1 MNHNY, CDR2 SVGAGI (reference sequence). The CDR3 here is CASLKAGSGLYF. For the CDR3, the DNA is TGTGCCAGCCTCAAAGCGGGGTCGGGGCTGTATTTT.

This clonotype was detected a few times. V gene TRBV6-1 combines with J gene TRBJ2-4; possible D gene TRBD2, 5 bases. This CDR3 has 13 residues. The germline V gene encodes CDR1 MNHNS and CDR2 SASEGT. V lost 5 bases to trimming and J lost 8 bases, with 13 bases between them. The chain's CDR3 is CASSRQPGDIQYF. The CDR3 DNA follows: TGTGCCAGCAGTCGCCAACCCGGGGACATTCAGTACTTC.

This clonotype was recorded at least ten times. The rearrangement joins TRBV24-1 to TRBJ2-1, with D perhaps matching TRBD1 (6 bases). The CDR3 loop spans 14 amino acids. V dropped 7 bases and J dropped 9 bases, with 18 bases sitting between them. Germline lookup yields CDR1 KGHDR and CDR2 SFDVKD. CDR3 coding DNA: TGTGCCACCAGAACAAACAGGGAGCAGGGTGAGCAGTTCTTC. Translating it yields CATRTNREQGEQFF.

This clonotype was counted at least ten times. The gene calls are TRBV5-4 and TRBJ2-2; the D is unclear. CDR3 length equals 13 residues. The germline V gene encodes CDR1 SGHNT and CDR2 YYREEE (reference sequence). Trimming pared 2 bases from V and 6 bases from J, leaving 8 bases between. The DNA for the CDR3 is TGTGCCAGCAGCTTATCGGTTGCCGGGGAGCTGTTTTTT. Protein sequence: CASSLSVAGELFF.

The V gene is TRBV24-1, the J gene TRBJ2-1; D is possibly TRBD1 (6 bases). The ends were cut back, 1 base at V and 7 bases at J, with 7 bases in the middle. Germline loops: CDR1 KGHDR, CDR2 SFDVKD. CDR3 length equals 13 residues. The chain's CDR3 is CATSDLRGNEQFF. The CDR3 DNA reads as TGTGCCACCAGTGATTTAAGGGGGAATGAGCAGTTCTTC.

This clonotype was detected only a few times. The V gene is TRBV7-2, the J gene TRBJ2-2, with 8 positions matching TRBD1. Germline values: CDR1 SGHTA, CDR2 FQGNSA. V lost 2 bases and J lost 8; bases outside the gene matches: 4. CDR3 length equals 14 residues. CDR3 residues: CASSLQGALGELFF. The CDR3 DNA follows: TGTGCCAGCAGCTTACAGGGGGCGCTTGGGGAGCTGTTTTTT. Drawing the rest from reference TRBV7-2 and TRBJ2-2, the complete variable domain is GAGVSQSPSNKVTEKGKDVELRCDPISGHTALYWYRQSLGQGLEFLIYFQGNSAPDKSGLPSDRFSAERTGGSVSTLTIQRTQQEDSAVYLCASSLQGALGELFFGEGSRLTVL.

This chain connects TRBV9 to TRBJ1-2; possibly TRBD1 for D (6 bases). The CDR3 spans 17 residues. Germline lookup yields CDR1 SGDLS and CDR2 YYNGEE. Trimming stripped 2 bases from V and 0 bases from J, with 17 bases between. The CDR3 reads CASSVKRKDRANYGYTF. The CDR3 DNA reads as TGTGCCAGCAGCGTGAAGCGAAAGGACAGAGCTAACTATGGCTACACCTTC.

This clonotype was seen repeatedly, ten times or more. This sequence joins TRBV5-4 and TRBJ2-1; 11 bases match TRBD1. The CDR3 length is 15 residues. With V trimmed by 0 bases and J by 10 bases, 6 bases remained unmatched. Germline V CDR1 and CDR2: SGHNT, YYREEE (reference sequence). The CDR3 bases are TGTGCCAGCAGCTTGGGGGACAGGGGGACACGGGAGCAGTTCTTC. Its protein is CASSLGDRGTREQFF. The whole variable domain, remainder taken from reference TRBV5-4 and TRBJ2-1, is ETGVTQSPTHLIKTRGQQVTLRCSSQSGHNTVSWYQQALGQGPQFIFQYYREEENGRGNFPPRFSGLQFPNYSSELNVNALELDDSALYLCASSLGDRGTREQFFGPGTRLTVL.

This clonotype was counted only a few times. The gene calls are TRBV12-3 or TRBV12-4 and TRBJ1-1; D may be TRBD1 (5 bases). The germline V and J ends were trimmed by 10 bases and 4 bases, with 16 bases remaining between them. This CDR3 has 13 amino acids. The CDR3 sequence: CATAGGYGTEAFF. CDR3 DNA: TGTGCCACCGCGGGGGGGTACGGCACTGAAGCTTTCTTT.

The sample holds a few counts of this clonotype. This chain connects TRBV11-1 to TRBJ2-5; D perhaps matches TRBD2 (5 bases). There are 16 residues in the CDR3. Germline CDR1 is SGHAT and CDR2 is FQDESV (reference sequence). V was pared by 2 bases and J by 0 bases, with 13 bases between. The CDR3 loop is CASSLFAGDYQETQYF. CDR3 nucleotide sequence: TGTGCCAGCAGCTTATTTGCGGGCGACTACCAAGAGACCCAGTACTTC.